The subject of this entry is one TCR beta chain. Which antigen it targets is not known. It has no much larger one-base neighbor in the sample; base qualities were not kept. The Qiagen DNeasy kit was used to extract genomic DNA both from unsorted PBMCs and from the negatively selected CD4+ and CD8+ fractions. Amplification of TCR beta CDR3 regions was done by immunoSEQ multiplex PCR with primers that anneal to V and J segments. A synthetic immune receptor repertoire was used to minimize amplification bias, and remaining bias was computationally removed after sequencing. In the original analysis: Repertoire diversity was quantified as the Shannon entropy index using custom Python scripts. The unsorted, CD4+ and CD8+ repertoires were each analyzed separately, with the exception of combined analyses, where CD4+ and CD8+ sequences were merged in silico. A clone counted as expanded when the clone's frequency after treatment rose at least 2-fold relative to C1D1, and clones undetected at baseline were given a pseudocount of 0.5. Clones with 0 or 1 copy at C1D1 were defined as singleton clones, while clones with 2 or more copies were defined as non-singleton clones. Clones expanded in unsorted samples were labelled as CD4+, CD8+ or unknown by matching protein sequences in sorted samples from the same patient. Wilcoxon tests on paired samples were used to test diversity changes from C1D1 to C4D1. The table was pulled from immuneACCESS by TCRdb, which kept in-frame rearrangements only. Such tables lose some clones; where checked, under half of the loss comes from unresolved V genes, and the rest has no known cause. The V and J calls and clone size were taken over from that table, and D and trimming were inferred from the DNA. This sample holds roughly 100,000 clones; about 92% were observed only once. The ten largest account for just under 2% of the sample.

The data are from a study of PD-1 blockade in classical Hodgkin lymphoma (dated by TCRdb to 2020 to 2022). For context, the study as a whole: Nivolumab dosing was 3 mg/kg intravenously every 2 weeks, continuing until either disease progression or unacceptable toxicity. A peripheral blood immune signature of response to PD-1 blockade in classical Hodgkin lymphoma was defined using TCR beta sequencing and CyTOF. Summary of the overall study and its limitations: CD4+ but not CD8+ TCR diversity rose significantly by C4D1 (p=0.0027 vs p=0.16), most apparent in complete responders (p=0.02). Baseline TCR diversity was reported to be lower in newly diagnosed patients than in healthy donors, and even lower in relapsed/refractory patients. Baseline diversity similar to that of newly diagnosed patients was observed in trial patients achieving complete response, whereas significantly lower diversity was observed in partial responders and progressors. Only a single clinical trial cohort was studied, and what caused the repertoire differences, possibly disease activity or prior therapy, remained undefined. Diversity was lower in patients who began nivolumab less than 1 year after ASCT, so these patients were left out of later analyses to avoid confounding by immune reconstitution.

The intended sense of this specimen's time point label: cycle 4 day 1 (C4D1), after 5 to 7 weeks of nivolumab. Relapse after autologous stem cell transplantation had occurred in all trial patients, and cohorts A, B and C were distinguished by prior brentuximab vedotin exposure. The trial cohort was composed of under 70 patients with relapsed/refractory classical Hodgkin lymphoma, for whom complete response, partial response or progressive disease was recorded as best overall response. Trial patients were treated with single-agent nivolumab in the multi-cohort phase II CheckMate 205 trial. An independent review committee assessed best overall response by applying the 2007 International Working Group response criteria. Trial PBMCs were collected just before the start of nivolumab (C1D1) and during therapy at cycle 2 day 1 and cycle 4 day 1. Peripheral blood was collected in 8 mL Vacutainer Cell Preparation Tubes, from which PBMCs were isolated by centrifugation and then cryopreserved.

The cysteine opens and the phenylalanine closes a CDR3 of 17 amino acids. Here the CDR3 DNA is all that survives: 51 bases in frame from base 1. V ends up 5 bases short and J 10 bases short, with an unmatched junction base count of 19. Taken from the germline V gene, the CDR1 and CDR2 loops are KGHSH and LQKENI. The sequence was obtained from a human donor with classical Hodgkin lymphoma. The input for sequencing was peripheral blood mononuclear cells (PBMCs), taken before the fourth cycle of nivolumab. The chain joins TRBV18 to TRBJ1-1; a stretch of 10 junction bases matches TRBD1. CDR3 sequence: CASSSLMDRGRENGAFF. The DNA sequence is given as TGTGCCAGCTCATCTCTCATGGACAGGGGGAGGGAGAATGGAGCTTTCTTT.